This section outlines one T cell receptor (beta chain) sequence together with its context. Everyone who took part was about 18 to 90 years old, and they came from about two dozen US areas. The CDR3 is 15 amino acids. Germline V lookup: CDR1 LGHDT, CDR2 YNNKEL (reference sequence). V gave up 2 bases and J gave up 2 bases, with 10 bases separating them. As handled by the study authors: Amplification of reference gene primers was used by the study to estimate nucleated cell counts. Some clones are missing from TCRdb's copy, which holds only in-frame ones; the method was immunoSEQ multiplex PCR. That table gives V, J and clone size, and the DNA gave D and trimming. Among 200,000 to 250,000 clones, 80% to 90% were seen once, and the ten largest hold about 9.4%. The data originate from a study of blood T cell repertoires in COVID-19. Overall study: Donors in the United States, Italy and Spain gave samples during acute or convalescent COVID-19. Nucleic acid was either cDNA or gDNA, and it came from T cells, B-cell-depleted T cells, or PBMCs.

Sequenced input: PBMCs or T cells enriched from blood (not recorded which). This chain uses TRBV3-1 (or the pseudogene TRBV3-2) with TRBJ1-5; TRBD1 might be the D (6 bases). The receptor's source is a man between 18 and 35 years old with acute COVID-19. The CDR3 sequence: CASSQLPGGNQPQHF. The CDR3 nucleotides read TGTGCCAGCAGCCAACTCCCAGGGGGCAATCAGCCCCAGCATTTT.